This is a list of T cell receptor beta chains from one sample in a study of T cell responses to AZD1222 COVID-19 vaccine. Here immunoSEQ multiplex PCR was the method, and the copy in TCRdb shows in-frame clones only, minus some. The table records around 170,000 clones, 70% to 90% of them present only once. This sample comprised peripheral blood, obtained 28 days after the second AZD1222 dose. Receptor source: an adult who received the AZD1222 COVID-19 vaccine. The CDR3 runs from the conserved cysteine through the conserved F or W. Fields, in order: D gene, J gene, V gene, clone size, CDR3 DNA, CDR3 protein. D genes are given only for firm matches. Expanded clones are given a class, and other clones once, few, many or no size at all.

D gene: -; J gene: TRBJ1-1; V gene: TRBV7-9; clone size: -; CDR3 DNA: TGTGCCAGCAGCCCCTCCCTGGGAAGGAATGAAGCTTTCTTT; CDR3 protein: CASSPSLGRNEAFF
D gene: TRBD1; J gene: TRBJ2-7; V gene: TRBV12-3/TRBV12-4; clone size: -; CDR3 DNA: TGTGCCAGCAGTTCGACAGGGCCTGGCGAGCAGTACTTC; CDR3 protein: CASSSTGPGEQYF
D gene: -; J gene: TRBJ2-2; V gene: TRBV5-6; clone size: once; CDR3 DNA: TGTGCCAGCTTCCGAAACACGGAAATCTTGGGCGGGGAGCTGTTTTTT; CDR3 protein: CASFRNTEILGGELFF
D gene: TRBD2; J gene: TRBJ2-3; V gene: TRBV25-1; clone size: -; CDR3 DNA: TGTGCCAGCAGTGAGTTGACTAGCCATACGCAGTATTTT; CDR3 protein: CASSELTSHTQYF
D gene: TRBD1; J gene: TRBJ1-5; V gene: TRBV18; clone size: -; CDR3 DNA: TGTGCCAGCTCACCTCAGGGGGCGTTCGGCAATCAGCCCCAGCATTTT; CDR3 protein: CASSPQGAFGNQPQHF
D gene: -; J gene: TRBJ2-7; V gene: TRBV6-6; clone size: -; CDR3 DNA: TGTGCCAGCAGTTCAGGACCGCACTACGAGCAGTACTTC; CDR3 protein: CASSSGPHYEQYF
D gene: TRBD1; J gene: TRBJ2-7; V gene: TRBV9; clone size: once; CDR3 DNA: TGTGCCAGCAGCCCGACGGGACAGGTAGTTGGCTACGAGCAGTACTTC; CDR3 protein: CASSPTGQVVGYEQYF
D gene: TRBD1; J gene: TRBJ1-4; V gene: TRBV5-6; clone size: -; CDR3 DNA: TGTGCCAGCAGCCCGGACAGGTCAAATGAAAAACTGTTTTTT; CDR3 protein: CASSPDRSNEKLFF
D gene: -; J gene: TRBJ2-1; V gene: TRBV10-3; clone size: -; CDR3 DNA: TGTGCCATCAGTGAGTCAGATGAGCAGTTCTTC; CDR3 protein: CAISESDEQFF
D gene: -; J gene: TRBJ2-4; V gene: TRBV5-1; clone size: -; CDR3 DNA: TGCGCCAGCAGCTTGGTTGGTGCGACAGGCGACATTCAGTACTTC; CDR3 protein: CASSLVGATGDIQYF
D gene: -; J gene: TRBJ1-5; V gene: TRBV18; clone size: -; CDR3 DNA: TGTGCCAGCTCACCATTCATGGCATCTCGGAATCAGCCCCAGCATTTT; CDR3 protein: CASSPFMASRNQPQHF
D gene: TRBD2; J gene: TRBJ2-7; V gene: TRBV7-8; clone size: -; CDR3 DNA: TGTGCCAGCAGCTTAGTCACGGGCGGGGGGGCCTCCGAGCAGTACTTC; CDR3 protein: CASSLVTGGGASEQYF
D gene: -; J gene: TRBJ1-3; V gene: TRBV11-2; clone size: -; CDR3 DNA: TGTGCCAGCAGCGGACAGCCTTCTGGAAACACCATATATTTT; CDR3 protein: CASSGQPSGNTIYF
D gene: TRBD1; J gene: TRBJ2-5; V gene: TRBV5-1; clone size: -; CDR3 DNA: TGCGCCAGCAGCTTGGTAGGGGGCGGGGAGACCCAGTACTTC; CDR3 protein: CASSLVGGGETQYF
D gene: -; J gene: TRBJ1-2; V gene: TRBV6-5; clone size: once; CDR3 DNA: TGTGCCAGCAGTTACTCGCCCAGGGTGGATGGCTACACCTTC; CDR3 protein: CASSYSPRVDGYTF
D gene: -; J gene: TRBJ1-1; V gene: TRBV6-2/TRBV6-3; clone size: -; CDR3 DNA: TGTGCCAGCAGTTTCGTGCCCGATACCGTGGCTTTCTTT; CDR3 protein: CASSFVPDTVAFF
D gene: TRBD2; J gene: TRBJ2-1; V gene: TRBV5-6; clone size: -; CDR3 DNA: TGTGCCAGCAGCCGGACTAGCGGGGGGCTCAATGAGCAGTTCTTC; CDR3 protein: CASSRTSGGLNEQFF
D gene: TRBD2; J gene: TRBJ2-2; V gene: TRBV5-8; clone size: once; CDR3 DNA: TGTGCCAGCAGCTGGTGGCGGGGGGTAACCGGGGAGCTGTTTTTT; CDR3 protein: CASSWWRGVTGELFF
D gene: TRBD1; J gene: TRBJ1-4; V gene: TRBV5-4; clone size: few; CDR3 DNA: TGTGCCAGCAGCTTCGGGGACAGAGATGAAAAACTGTTTTTT; CDR3 protein: CASSFGDRDEKLFF
D gene: -; J gene: TRBJ2-3; V gene: TRBV6-5; clone size: -; CDR3 DNA: TGTGCCAGCGTTATCACTGCGGGGAATACGCAGTATTTT; CDR3 protein: CASVITAGNTQYF
D gene: TRBD2; J gene: TRBJ2-1; V gene: TRBV9; clone size: few; CDR3 DNA: TGTGCCAGCAGCGTAGTAACTAGCGGGACCAATGAGCAGTTCTTC; CDR3 protein: CASSVVTSGTNEQFF
D gene: TRBD2; J gene: TRBJ2-5; V gene: TRBV7-7; clone size: -; CDR3 DNA: TGTGCTAGCAGCTTAAGACTAGCGGGGGCTAACCAAGAGACCCAGTACTTC; CDR3 protein: CASSLRLAGANQETQYF
D gene: -; J gene: TRBJ2-3; V gene: TRBV7-9; clone size: -; CDR3 DNA: TGTGCCAGCAGCTTAGGATATCGGGCTTCAGAGCCAGATACGCAGTATTTT; CDR3 protein: CASSLGYRASEPDTQYF
D gene: -; J gene: TRBJ1-1; V gene: TRBV5-1; clone size: few; CDR3 DNA: TGCGCCAGCAGCTCTCTTGGGATCAACACTGAAGCTTTCTTT; CDR3 protein: CASSSLGINTEAFF
D gene: TRBD1; J gene: TRBJ1-2; V gene: TRBV28; clone size: few; CDR3 DNA: TGTGCCACCGGGACAGTGAATAACTATGGCTACACCTTC; CDR3 protein: CATGTVNNYGYTF
D gene: TRBD1; J gene: TRBJ2-5; V gene: TRBV19; clone size: -; CDR3 DNA: TGTGCCAGTAGTATCACAGGGGTCGGGGAGACCCAGTACTTC; CDR3 protein: CASSITGVGETQYF
D gene: TRBD2; J gene: TRBJ2-2; V gene: TRBV3-1/TRBV3-2; clone size: once; CDR3 DNA: TGTGCCAGCAGCCAGCCTACTAGCGGGGGGAACACCGGGGAGCTGTTTTTT; CDR3 protein: CASSQPTSGGNTGELFF
D gene: -; J gene: TRBJ2-2; V gene: TRBV11-3; clone size: -; CDR3 DNA: TGTGCCAGCAGCTTAGTTCCAGGGACCGGGGAGCTGTTTTTT; CDR3 protein: CASSLVPGTGELFF
D gene: TRBD2; J gene: TRBJ2-2; V gene: TRBV7-9; clone size: -; CDR3 DNA: TGTGCCAGCAGCCCCACCTTACTAGCGTATGCCGGGGAGCTGTTTTTT; CDR3 protein: CASSPTLLAYAGELFF
D gene: -; J gene: TRBJ2-2; V gene: TRBV29-1; clone size: -; CDR3 DNA: TGCAGCGGGAGTCCGGGCGCCGGGGAGCTGTTTTTT; CDR3 protein: CSGSPGAGELFF
D gene: -; J gene: TRBJ2-7; V gene: TRBV5-1; clone size: -; CDR3 DNA: TGCGCCAGCAGCTTGGTTAGTGGGGCCCACGAGCAGTACTTC; CDR3 protein: CASSLVSGAHEQYF
D gene: -; J gene: TRBJ2-1; V gene: TRBV7-8; clone size: -; CDR3 DNA: TGTGCCAGCAGCTTAGGAGGCGGGGCTGACGACAATGAGCAGTTCTTC; CDR3 protein: CASSLGGGADDNEQFF
D gene: -; J gene: TRBJ1-2; V gene: TRBV12-3/TRBV12-4; clone size: few; CDR3 DNA: TGTGCCAGCAGTTTCGGCCCAGGTCTAAGTCCAACCTTC; CDR3 protein: CASSFGPGLSPTF
D gene: TRBD1; J gene: TRBJ1-1; V gene: TRBV28; clone size: -; CDR3 DNA: TGTGCCAGCAGTACCCCGACAGGGCAGGACACTGAAGCTTTCTTT; CDR3 protein: CASSTPTGQDTEAFF